The next 2 T cell receptor beta chains were all read from a single sample in a study of cytomegalovirus exposure and HLA in healthy donors. Primers for the PCR totalled 60 Vbeta and 13 Jbeta. TCRdb's copy holds only in-frame clones and misses some; the assay was immunoSEQ multiplex PCR. Among under 250,000 clones listed, roughly 79% were seen once. Sequenced sample: PBMCs. The receptors derive from a male donor in good health and CMV-seronegative.

In DNA form, the CDR3 reads TGCGCCAGCAGCTTATTGACTAGCAGATACAATGAGCAGTTCTTC. This codes for CASSLLTSRYNEQFF. This chain links TRBV5-1 with TRBJ2-1, with 7 positions matching TRBD2. Unmatched junction bases numbered 6, after V lost 2 bases and J lost 4 bases. The CDR3 loop spans 15 amino acids. The germline V gene encodes CDR1 SGHRS and CDR2 YFSETQ. Looking up the rest from reference TRBV5-1 and TRBJ2-1 gives the full variable domain: KAGVTQTPRYLIKTRGQQVTLSCSPISGHRSVSWYQQTPGQGLQFLFEYFSETQRNKGNFPGRFSGRQFSNSRSEMNVSTLELGDSALYLCASSLLTSRYNEQFFGPGTRLTVL.

The CDR3 region has the DNA TGTGCCAGCAGTGGCACGCGGGATCTCCGCACAGATACGCAGTATTTT. Its protein is CASSGTRDLRTDTQYF. This chain uses TRBV2 with TRBJ2-3, with a tentative D call TRBD2 (6 bases). V was pared by 4 bases and J by 1 base, with 15 bases between. The CDR3 is made up of 16 amino acids. Germline-derived CDR1 and CDR2 are SNHLY and FYNNEI.